This is a list of T cell receptor beta chains from one sample in a study of vaccination and CD4 T cells after COVID-19. One entry per CDR3 protein results from TCRdb running MiXCR on the PCR reads. This sample has about 22,000 distinct CDR3 sequences, with about 35% found just once. No antigen has been assigned to these receptors. The sequences come from CD4+ T cells from blood, cultured in vitro, collected about 7 months after SARS-CoV-2 vaccination. The receptors derive from a human donor who had recovered from COVID-19. Each CDR3 is given with its conserved first and last residue. The D gene is left open where the match is weak. Expanded clones get a size class; other rows say once, few or many, or leave the size out.

abundance,d_gene,len,v_gene,j_gene,CDR3aa,CDR3nt
medium-sized,TRBD2,15,TRBV20-1,TRBJ2-3,CSARPLAGYTDTQYF,TGCAGTGCTAGACCACTAGCGGGATACACAGATACGCAGTATTTT
NA,NA,15,TRBV7-9,TRBJ2-6,CASSLWDSGANVLTF,TGTGCCAGCAGCTTATGGGACTCTGGGGCCAACGTCCTGACTTTC
once,TRBD2,17,TRBV7-9,TRBJ2-1,CASSFSLPGLRNNEQFF,TGTGCCAGCAGCTTCTCACTGCCGGGACTACGAAACAATGAGCAGTTCTTC
few,NA,13,TRBV20-1,TRBJ1-2,CSARDEQGDGYTF,TGCAGTGCTAGAGATGAACAGGGTGACGGCTACACCTTC
NA,NA,15,TRBV6-1,TRBJ1-2,CASSEALRGEYGYTF,TGTGCCAGCAGTGAAGCGCTTCGGGGGGAATATGGCTACACCTTC
NA,NA,16,TRBV19,TRBJ1-5,CASSSTGTLSGQPQHF,TGTGCCAGTAGTAGTACCGGGACACTGAGCGGACAGCCCCAGCATTTT
NA,NA,13,TRBV20-1,TRBJ2-7,CSATPLGPYEQYF,TGCAGTGCTACCCCCCTAGGGCCCTACGAGCAGTACTTC
NA,NA,14,TRBV20-1,TRBJ2-1,CSAREMAGWNEQFF,TGCAGTGCTAGAGAAATGGCGGGATGGAATGAGCAGTTCTTC
medium-sized,NA,15,TRBV15,TRBJ1-5,CATSRGRDSGQPQHF,TGTGCCACCAGCAGAGGTAGGGACTCCGGACAGCCCCAGCATTTT
NA,NA,12,TRBV28,TRBJ1-1,CASSFPHTEAFF,TGTGCCAGCAGTTTCCCACACACTGAAGCTTTCTTT
few,NA,14,TRBV6-5,TRBJ1-1,CASSYLGTPPEAFF,TGTGCCAGCAGTTACTTAGGGACCCCCCCTGAAGCTTTCTTT
NA,NA,16,TRBV6-1,TRBJ1-5,CASSGGTGNSNQPQHF,TGTGCCAGCAGTGGCGGCACAGGGAATAGCAATCAGCCCCAGCATTTT
NA,NA,15,TRBV7-3,TRBJ2-3,CASSPKGWGTDTQYF,TGTGCCAGCAGCCCAAAGGGGTGGGGCACAGATACGCAGTATTTT
NA,NA,16,TRBV6-1,TRBJ2-7,CASSERVGLLSYEQYF,TGTGCCAGCAGTGAACGGGTAGGCTTACTCTCCTACGAGCAGTACTTC
medium-sized,TRBD1,13,TRBV20-1,TRBJ1-2,CSGTDRVVDGYTF,TGCAGTGGGACTGACAGGGTCGTGGATGGCTACACCTTC
once,NA,13,TRBV6-1,TRBJ1-1,CASSEGRNTEAFF,TGTGCCAGCAGTGAAGGCAGGAACACTGAAGCTTTCTTT
NA,NA,10,TRBV6-5,TRBJ2-1,CASSLGEQFF,TGTGCCAGCAGTTTAGGTGAGCAGTTCTTC
NA,NA,16,TRBV28,TRBJ1-6,CASTRDWAGYNSPLHF,TGTGCCAGCACCCGAGACTGGGCGGGGTATAATTCACCCCTCCACTTT
NA,NA,14,TRBV6-1,TRBJ2-6,CASGGVYGANVLTF,TGTGCCAGCGGGGGAGTTTACGGGGCCAACGTCCTGACTTTC
few,NA,14,TRBV27,TRBJ2-7,CASSLSGPRGEQYF,TGTGCCAGCAGTTTATCAGGGCCTAGAGGGGAGCAGTACTTC
NA,TRBD1,13,TRBV28,TRBJ1-1,CASSWGTGGPAFF,TGTGCCAGCAGTTGGGGGACAGGGGGGCCGGCTTTCTTT
NA,NA,18,TRBV7-8,TRBJ2-1,CASDSQAGKRDTYNEQFF,TGTGCCAGCGACAGCCAGGCGGGAAAGAGGGATACCTACAATGAGCAGTTCTTC
NA,NA,14,TRBV5-4,TRBJ2-1,CASSPPTTTNEQFF,TGTGCCAGCAGCCCGCCGACCACGACCAATGAGCAGTTCTTC
NA,NA,13,TRBV20-1,TRBJ2-7,CSARFPRRYEQYF,TGCAGTGCTAGATTCCCCCGAAGGTACGAGCAGTACTTC
few,TRBD2,13,TRBV20-1,TRBJ2-5,CSAPGLAGETQYF,TGCAGTGCTCCCGGACTAGCAGGCGAGACCCAGTACTTC
NA,TRBD2,17,TRBV6-2/TRBV6-3,TRBJ2-2,CASRPLSGRANTGELFF,TGTGCCAGCAGACCCCTTAGCGGGCGAGCGAACACCGGGGAGCTGTTTTTT
medium-sized,NA,12,TRBV28,TRBJ1-1,CASSHPHTEAFF,TGTGCCAGCAGTCACCCACACACTGAAGCTTTCTTT
NA,TRBD2,13,TRBV7-8,TRBJ2-1,CASSVDTSDEQFF,TGTGCCAGCAGCGTGGATACTAGCGATGAGCAGTTCTTC
NA,NA,12,TRBV6-5,TRBJ2-7,CASSYGRYEQYF,TGTGCCAGCAGTTACGGGAGATACGAGCAGTACTTC
NA,TRBD2,15,TRBV20-1,TRBJ2-7,CSAREGLAGNYEQYF,TGCAGTGCTAGAGAAGGACTAGCGGGAAACTACGAGCAGTACTTC
NA,NA,15,TRBV6-2/TRBV6-3,TRBJ2-3,CASRDQGGPTDTQYF,TGTGCCAGCAGGGACCAAGGCGGGCCCACAGATACGCAGTATTTT
NA,NA,13,TRBV15,TRBJ2-7,CATSRGKSYEQYF,TGTGCCACCAGCAGGGGGAAATCCTACGAGCAGTACTTC
NA,NA,14,TRBV19,TRBJ2-7,CASRNQPSSYEQYF,TGTGCCAGTAGGAATCAGCCGAGTTCCTACGAGCAGTACTTC
NA,NA,16,TRBV19,TRBJ2-5,CASSIGRRRPQETQYF,TGTGCCAGTAGTATAGGACGGCGGAGACCACAAGAGACCCAGTACTTC
few,NA,14,TRBV20-1,TRBJ1-2,CSAAGERSSYGYTF,TGCAGTGCTGCCGGAGAAAGGAGCAGCTATGGCTACACCTTC
NA,NA,11,TRBV20-1,TRBJ2-3,CSAQLDDTQYF,TGCAGTGCCCAACTAGACGATACGCAGTATTTT
few,TRBD2,16,TRBV15,TRBJ2-7,CATSREQRDLTYEQYF,TGTGCCACCAGCAGAGAGCAGCGGGACCTCACCTACGAGCAGTACTTC
NA,NA,12,TRBV6-4,TRBJ2-7,CASWDPPYEQYF,TGTGCCAGCTGGGACCCACCCTACGAGCAGTACTTC
NA,NA,14,TRBV20-1,TRBJ1-5,CSASGQASNQPQHF,TGCAGTGCTTCGGGACAAGCAAGCAATCAGCCCCAGCATTTT
few,TRBD2,15,TRBV7-8,TRBJ2-7,CASSQKREGNYEQYF,TGTGCCAGCAGCCAGAAGCGGGAGGGAAACTACGAGCAGTACTTC
few,TRBD1,15,TRBV4-1,TRBJ1-2,CASSQGDSLNYGYTF,TGCGCCAGCAGCCAGGGGGACAGCCTCAACTATGGCTACACCTTC
NA,TRBD1,16,TRBV28,TRBJ1-5,CASSGTGGLRNQPQHF,TGTGCCAGCTCAGGGACAGGGGGGCTCCGCAATCAGCCCCAGCATTTT
few,NA,12,TRBV6-5,TRBJ2-5,CASSNSPETQYF,TGTGCCAGCAGTAACTCCCCAGAGACCCAGTACTTC
NA,NA,11,TRBV10-3,TRBJ2-1,CAISTIREQFF,TGTGCCATCAGTACCATTCGGGAGCAGTTCTTC
NA,NA,13,TRBV28,TRBJ2-3,CAHSGTSTDTQYF,TGTGCCCATAGCGGTACTAGCACAGATACGCAGTATTTT
once,NA,14,TRBV28,TRBJ1-2,CASSLVQGGYGYTF,TGTGCCAGCAGTTTAGTTCAGGGAGGCTATGGCTACACCTTC
NA,NA,13,TRBV7-2,TRBJ2-7,CASSLTGRQAPNF,TGTGCCAGCAGCCTAACCGGGCGACAGGCCCCGAACTTC
NA,NA,17,TRBV7-2,TRBJ1-5,CASSPPPGRLGNQPQHF,TGTGCCAGCAGCCCCCCTCCGGGCAGGCTAGGGAATCAGCCCCAGCATTTT
NA,TRBD1,16,TRBV20-1,TRBJ2-2,CSASGQGVPNTGELFF,TGCAGTGCTAGCGGACAGGGGGTCCCTAACACCGGGGAGCTGTTTTTT
few,NA,12,TRBV29-1,TRBJ1-2,CSAVDSAYGYTF,TGCAGCGCCGTGGACAGCGCCTATGGCTACACCTTC
once,TRBD2,13,TRBV10-3,TRBJ2-7,CATTTSESYEQYF,TGTGCCACGACGACTAGCGAGTCCTACGAGCAGTACTTC
NA,NA,14,TRBV18,TRBJ2-7,CASSPPVAGREQYF,TGTGCCAGCTCACCACCGGTTGCAGGGCGCGAGCAGTACTTC
NA,NA,17,TRBV6-1,TRBJ2-1,CASSELLGTSSYNEQFF,TGTGCCAGCAGTGAACTACTGGGAACGAGCTCCTACAATGAGCAGTTCTTC
few,NA,15,TRBV7-6,TRBJ1-2,CASSLDGGVLYGYTF,TGTGCCAGCAGCTTAGATGGGGGGGTACTCTATGGCTACACCTTC
few,NA,14,TRBV20-1,TRBJ2-7,CSARGPGTVYEQYF,TGCAGTGCTAGAGGTCCCGGGACTGTTTACGAGCAGTACTTC
NA,TRBD1,14,TRBV6-1,TRBJ2-7,CASSPAGQGYEQYF,TGTGCCAGCAGCCCCGCCGGACAGGGCTACGAGCAGTACTTC
once,NA,15,TRBV20-1,TRBJ2-7,CSARAGETMVYEQYF,TGCAGTGCTAGAGCGGGGGAAACTATGGTCTACGAGCAGTACTTC
few,NA,16,TRBV6-2/TRBV6-3,TRBJ1-1,CASTNVRTSPNTEAFF,TGTGCCAGCACTAATGTCCGTACATCCCCGAACACTGAAGCTTTCTTT
NA,NA,13,TRBV7-3,TRBJ2-3,CASSERAADTQYF,TGTGCCAGCAGCGAGCGAGCCGCGGATACGCAGTATTTT